The text below deals with one T cell receptor beta chain. This clone was recorded only once. Its antigen remains unidentified. Base qualities are not provided; no much larger clone lies one nucleotide away. This record belongs to a study of T cell responses to AZD1222 COVID-19 vaccine (dated by TCRdb to the early 2020s). In the study overall: Because spike-specific TCR depth and breadth did not differ between the two schedules, AZD1222 recipients who got a second dose at roughly 4 weeks were pooled with those who got a second dose at roughly 12 weeks. A total of about 240 trial participants underwent TCR sequencing, of whom some 210 received two doses of AZD1222 and some 25 received two doses of the MenACWY control vaccine. Enrollment into the trials was organized by age into subgroups of 18-55, 56-69 and 70-plus years, and those subgroups contained roughly 140, 27 and 60 TCR-sequenced participants, respectively. Findings and caveats that apply to the study as a whole: No day 14 peak-response samples were available, so repertoires were characterized only after the peak T cell response. Conclusions about previously exposed vaccinees are limited because only 5 or 6 AZD1222 recipients were SARS-CoV-2 seropositive at baseline. After two AZD1222 doses, both the breadth and the depth of spike-specific TCRs were significantly higher than at day 0 and than in MenACWY recipients. The 56-69-year group was small, and its depth increase did not reach significance, likely because of low power. CD4 TCRs associated with the vaccine covered the entire spike protein, and the dominant responses were in regions 160-218 and 743-854. Most participants were white British and females outnumbered males, and the authors suggested that clonal diversity may have been underestimated. Reportedly, almost half of the unique spike-specific TCRs recognized epitopes lying outside the regions that are mutated in the B.1.351 and B.1.1.7 variants.

This sample's time point label indicates: baseline before first vaccination. Samples from vaccinated people were obtained from the UK trials COV001 and COV002, which included a single-blind randomized controlled phase 2/3 trial of AZD1222 (ChAdOx1 nCoV-19) in healthy adults. For TCRbeta chain sequencing, PBMC samples were collected from trial participants at day 0 and at day 28 after the second dose. At the junction V is shortened by 6 bases and J by 0 bases, with 8 bases in between. From its cysteine to its phenylalanine, the CDR3 spans 13 amino acids. The kept DNA is CDR3 alone, 39 bases in frame from the first base. The germline V gene provides CDR1 MNHEY and CDR2 SVGAGI. The CDR3 regions of human TCRbeta chains were analyzed by immunosequencing. The study's own analysis went as follows. Repertoire TCRs were checked for matches against a reference library of SARS-CoV-2-specific TCRs that had been generated using the MIRA antigen-specificity platform. Breadth meant the fraction of unique TCRs that were SARS-CoV-2-associated, whereas depth meant the fraction of total T cells that were SARS-CoV-2-associated. Using the MIRA data, each spike-specific TCR was mapped to the spike region that the TCR reacts to and placed in a CD4 or CD8 class. Log10-transformed breadth and depth values were compared by one-way ANOVA with Sidak's multiple comparisons tests. TCRdb stores this immuneACCESS table with in-frame sequences only. Part of the clones is absent; in the studies checked, under half of the shortfall reflects unresolved V genes, and no reason is known for the rest. For V, J and clone size, that table is used; D and trimming come from the DNA. The sample table contains about 140,000 clones; only one count was recorded for 89% of them. The biggest ten clones account for about 3% of the sample.

The chain is encoded by TRBV6-5 joined to TRBJ1-1, with no confident D gene call. This receptor was identified in an adult in good health. Sequenced material: peripheral blood, taken on day 0 of AZD1222 vaccination. The CDR3 region: CASSQAMNTEAFF. The nucleotide sequence is TGTGCCAGCAGCCAAGCCATGAACACTGAAGCTTTCTTT.